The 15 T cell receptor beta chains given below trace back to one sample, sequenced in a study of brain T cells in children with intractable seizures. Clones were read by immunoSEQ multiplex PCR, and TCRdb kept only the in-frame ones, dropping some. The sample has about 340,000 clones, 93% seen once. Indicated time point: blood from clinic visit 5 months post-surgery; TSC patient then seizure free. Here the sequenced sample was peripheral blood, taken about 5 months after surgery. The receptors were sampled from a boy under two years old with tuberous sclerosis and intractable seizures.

CDR3 region: CASSSSPRETQYF. In nucleotides, the CDR3 is TGTGCCAGCAGTTCTAGCCCTAGGGAGACCCAGTACTTC. The chain recombines TRBV12-3 or TRBV12-4 with TRBJ2-5; a weak D match, TRBD2 (5 bases). This CDR3 contains 13 residues. V shed 4 bases and J shed 5 bases, with 11 bases lying between them.

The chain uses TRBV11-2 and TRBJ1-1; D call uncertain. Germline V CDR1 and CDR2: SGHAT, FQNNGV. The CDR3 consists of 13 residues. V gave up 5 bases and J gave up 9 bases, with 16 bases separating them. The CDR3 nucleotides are TGTGCCAGCAGCCCAACCCGGGAAAATAAAGCTTTCTTT. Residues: CASSPTRENKAFF.

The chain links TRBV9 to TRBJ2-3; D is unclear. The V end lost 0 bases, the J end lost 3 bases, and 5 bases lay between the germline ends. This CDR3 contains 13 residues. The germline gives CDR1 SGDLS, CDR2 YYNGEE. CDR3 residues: CASSVGTTDTQYF. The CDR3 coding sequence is TGTGCCAGCAGCGTAGGTACGACAGATACGCAGTATTTT. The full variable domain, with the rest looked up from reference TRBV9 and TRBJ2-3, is DSGVTQTPKHLITATGQRVTLRCSPRSGDLSVYWYQQSLDQGLQFLIQYYNGEERAKGNILERFSAQQFPDLHSELNLSSLELGDSALYFCASSVGTTDTQYFGPGTRLTVL.

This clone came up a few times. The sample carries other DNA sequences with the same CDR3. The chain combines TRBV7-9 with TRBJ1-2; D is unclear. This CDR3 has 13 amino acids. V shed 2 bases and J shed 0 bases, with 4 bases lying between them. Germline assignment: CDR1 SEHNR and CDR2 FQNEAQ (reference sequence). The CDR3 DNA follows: TGTGCCAGCAGCTTATCGTCTAACTATGGCTACACCTTC. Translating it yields CASSLSSNYGYTF.

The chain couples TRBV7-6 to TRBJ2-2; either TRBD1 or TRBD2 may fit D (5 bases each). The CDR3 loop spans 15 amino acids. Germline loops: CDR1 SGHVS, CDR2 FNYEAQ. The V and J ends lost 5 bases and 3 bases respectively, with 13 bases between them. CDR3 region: CASSRLRGDTGELFF. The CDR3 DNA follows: TGTGCCAGCAGCCGCCTGAGGGGTGACACCGGGGAGCTGTTTTTT. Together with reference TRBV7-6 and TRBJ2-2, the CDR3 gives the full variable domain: GAGVSQSPRYKVTKRGQDVALRCDPISGHVSLYWYRQALGQGPEFLTYFNYEAQQDKSGLPNDRFSAERPEGSISTLTIQRTEQRDSAMYRCASSRLRGDTGELFFGEGSRLTVL.

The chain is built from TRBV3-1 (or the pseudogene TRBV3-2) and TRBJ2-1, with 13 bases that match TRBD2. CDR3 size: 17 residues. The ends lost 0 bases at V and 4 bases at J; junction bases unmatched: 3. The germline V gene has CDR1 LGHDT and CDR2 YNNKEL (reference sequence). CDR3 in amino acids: CASSQDRTSGGYNEQFF. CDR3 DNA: TGTGCCAGCAGCCAAGACAGGACTAGCGGGGGTTACAATGAGCAGTTCTTC.

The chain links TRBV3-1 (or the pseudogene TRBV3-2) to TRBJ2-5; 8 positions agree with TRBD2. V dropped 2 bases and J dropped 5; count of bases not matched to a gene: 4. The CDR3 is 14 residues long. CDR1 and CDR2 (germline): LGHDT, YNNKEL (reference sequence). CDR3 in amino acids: CASSQWTSYETQYF. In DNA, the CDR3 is TGTGCCAGCAGCCAATGGACTAGCTATGAGACCCAGTACTTC.

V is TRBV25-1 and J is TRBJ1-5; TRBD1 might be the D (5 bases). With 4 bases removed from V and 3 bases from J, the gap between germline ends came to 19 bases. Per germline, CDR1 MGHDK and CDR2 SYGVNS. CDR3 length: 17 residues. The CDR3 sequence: CASSGLGTDQYNQPQHF. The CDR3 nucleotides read TGTGCCAGCAGTGGCCTGGGGACGGATCAATACAATCAGCCCCAGCATTTT.

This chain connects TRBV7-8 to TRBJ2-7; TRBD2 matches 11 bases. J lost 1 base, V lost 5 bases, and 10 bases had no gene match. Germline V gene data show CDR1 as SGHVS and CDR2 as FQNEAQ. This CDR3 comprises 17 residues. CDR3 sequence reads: CASSQHGLAGSSYEQYF. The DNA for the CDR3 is TGTGCCAGCAGCCAGCACGGACTAGCGGGTTCTTCCTACGAGCAGTACTTC. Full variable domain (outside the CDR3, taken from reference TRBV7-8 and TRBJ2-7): GAGVSQSPRYKVAKRGQDVALRCDPISGHVSLFWYQQALGQGPEFLTYFQNEAQLDKSGLPSDRFFAERPEGSVSTLKIQRTQQEDSAVYLCASSQHGLAGSSYEQYFGPGTRLTVT.

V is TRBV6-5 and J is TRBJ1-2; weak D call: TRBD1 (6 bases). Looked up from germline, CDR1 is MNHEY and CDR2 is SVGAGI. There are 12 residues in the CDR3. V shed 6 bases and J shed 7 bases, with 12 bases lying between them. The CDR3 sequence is CASSRAGAGYTF. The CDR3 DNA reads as TGTGCCAGCAGCCGGGCAGGGGCTGGCTACACCTTC.

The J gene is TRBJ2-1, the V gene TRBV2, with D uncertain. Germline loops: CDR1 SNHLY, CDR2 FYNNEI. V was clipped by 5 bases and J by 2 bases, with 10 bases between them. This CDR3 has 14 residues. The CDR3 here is CASSLVSAYNEQFF. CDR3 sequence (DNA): TGTGCCAGCAGTCTCGTGTCAGCCTACAATGAGCAGTTCTTC.

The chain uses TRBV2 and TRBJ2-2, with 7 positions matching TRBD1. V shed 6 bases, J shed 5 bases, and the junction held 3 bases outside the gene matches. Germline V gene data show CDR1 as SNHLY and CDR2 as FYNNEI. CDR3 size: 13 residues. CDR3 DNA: TGTGCCAGCAGGAGGGGACAGACCGGGGAGCTGTTTTTT. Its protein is CASRRGQTGELFF. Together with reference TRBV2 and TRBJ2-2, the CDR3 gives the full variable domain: EPEVTQTPSHQVTQMGQEVILRCVPISNHLYFYWYRQILGQKVEFLVSFYNNEISEKSEIFDDQFSVERPDGSNFTLKIRSTKLEDSAMYFCASRRGQTGELFFGEGSRLTVL.

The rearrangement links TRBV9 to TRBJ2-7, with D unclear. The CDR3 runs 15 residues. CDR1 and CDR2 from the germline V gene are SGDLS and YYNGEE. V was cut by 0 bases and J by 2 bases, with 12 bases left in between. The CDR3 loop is CASSVDPGQTYEQYF. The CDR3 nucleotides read TGTGCCAGCAGCGTAGACCCAGGCCAGACCTACGAGCAGTACTTC.

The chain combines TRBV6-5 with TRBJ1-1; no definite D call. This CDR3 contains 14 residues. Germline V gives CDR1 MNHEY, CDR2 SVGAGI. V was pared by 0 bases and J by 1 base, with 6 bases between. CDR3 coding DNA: TGTGCCAGCAGTTACTCGACGTGGAACACTGAAGCTTTCTTT. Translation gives CASSYSTWNTEAFF.

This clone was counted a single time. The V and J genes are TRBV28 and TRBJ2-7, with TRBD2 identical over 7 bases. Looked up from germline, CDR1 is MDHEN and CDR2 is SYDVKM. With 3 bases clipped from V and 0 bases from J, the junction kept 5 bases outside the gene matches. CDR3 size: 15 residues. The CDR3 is CASSFSGLSSYEQYF. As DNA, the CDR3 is TGTGCCAGCAGTTTTAGCGGGCTGAGCTCCTACGAGCAGTACTTC.